This is a list of T cell receptor beta chains from one sample in a study of post-analysis software for immune sequencing data. MiXCR, applied by TCRdb to the PCR reads, yields one record per CDR3 protein. Among more than 450,000 distinct CDR3 sequences listed, roughly two fifths were seen once. The sample consisted of blood. The origin of the receptors is a girl aged 5 to 17 with multiple sclerosis. The CDR3 runs from the conserved cysteine through the conserved F or W. The D gene is left open where the match is weak. Clone size, where shown, is once, few, many, or a class for clones that have expanded.

cdr3_length	d_call	j_call	v_call	clone_size	cdr3_aa	cdr3_nt
16	NA	TRBJ2-7	TRBV12-3/TRBV12-4	few	CASSLKGFGVVYEQYF	TGTGCCAGCAGCCTAAAGGGCTTCGGCGTAGTCTACGAGCAGTACTTC
13	NA	TRBJ2-1	TRBV4-3	once	CASSQELTYEQFF	TGCGCCAGCAGCCAAGAGTTGACCTATGAGCAGTTCTTC
13	NA	TRBJ2-3	TRBV4-1	NA	CASSQVGGLTQYF	TGCGCCAGCAGCCAAGTGGGCGGACTCACGCAGTATTTT
16	TRBD1	TRBJ1-2	TRBV9	few	CASSEVQKGTAYGYTF	TGTGCCAGCAGCGAAGTGCAGAAAGGGACAGCATATGGCTACACCTTC
15	TRBD2	TRBJ2-3	TRBV7-9	few	CASSLTSGVTDTQYF	TGTGCCAGCAGCTTAACTAGCGGGGTCACAGATACGCAGTATTTT
18	TRBD2	TRBJ2-3	TRBV5-1	few	CASSLGATSGHFSDTRYF	TGCGCCAGCAGCTTGGGTGCGACTAGCGGTCATTTTTCAGATACGCGGTATTTT
17	TRBD2	TRBJ2-1	TRBV5-5	NA	CASSLDSGRASYNEQFF	TGTGCCAGCAGCTTGGATAGCGGGAGGGCCTCATACAATGAGCAGTTCTTC
14	NA	TRBJ2-1	TRBV20-1	few	CSASSQVGNNEQFF	TGCAGTGCTAGCTCACAGGTCGGCAACAATGAGCAGTTCTTC
15	NA	TRBJ2-6	TRBV7-9	NA	CATSAVRTGANVLTF	TGTGCCACCAGCGCTGTGAGGACTGGGGCCAACGTCCTGACTTTC
15	TRBD1	TRBJ2-7	TRBV6-1	NA	CASNAETGAGYEQYF	TGTGCCAGCAATGCTGAGACAGGGGCGGGCTACGAGCAGTACTTC
15	NA	TRBJ1-2	TRBV29-1	few	CSVVTPGRHNYGYTF	TGCAGCGTTGTGACCCCGGGACGGCACAACTATGGCTACACCTTC
12	NA	TRBJ2-1	TRBV6-5	NA	CASGWGYNEQFF	TGTGCCAGCGGTTGGGGCTACAATGAGCAGTTCTTC
11	NA	TRBJ1-2	TRBV12-3/TRBV12-4	NA	CASSQGSGYTF	TGTGCCAGCAGCCAGGGGTCTGGCTACACCTTC
14	NA	TRBJ2-2	TRBV4-2	many	CASRGQGKTGELFF	TGTGCCAGCAGGGGGCAGGGAAAAACCGGGGAGCTGTTTTTT
13	TRBD1	TRBJ2-7	TRBV29-1	NA	CSVGTGVTYEQYF	TGCAGCGTCGGGACAGGGGTCACCTACGAGCAGTACTTC
15	TRBD2	TRBJ2-4	TRBV20-1	NA	CSAREASGSANIQYF	TGCAGTGCTAGAGAGGCTAGCGGGAGTGCGAACATTCAGTACTTC